Listed below are T cell receptor beta chains from one sample, sequenced in a study of CD8 T cells in ankylosing spondylitis. TCRdb called the 5' RACE reads again in MiXCR, with one record for every CDR3 protein. The sample has hundreds of thousands of distinct CDR3 sequences; roughly an eighth are singletons. Material for sequencing was blood, either unsorted or a sorted T cell fraction (not recorded which). The source of these receptors is a male donor with ankylosing spondylitis. Both conserved end residues are part of each CDR3. D genes are given only for firm matches. The listing skips clone size in some rows; elsewhere it reads once, few, many or a size class.

v_call	j_call	d_call	clone_size	cdr3_aa	cdr3_nt
TRBV20-1	TRBJ1-4	TRBD1	.	CSAPGTGEGKLFF	TGCAGTGCGCCCGGGACAGGGGAAGGAAAACTGTTTTTT
TRBV2	TRBJ2-1	TRBD1	few	CASSKSFGTGSNNEQFF	TGTGCCAGCAGCAAATCTTTCGGGACAGGGAGTAACAATGAGCAGTTCTTC
TRBV12-3/TRBV12-4	TRBJ1-2	.	few	CASRRQTNYGYTF	TGTGCCAGCAGAAGACAGACAAACTATGGCTACACCTTC
TRBV11-1	TRBJ2-3	TRBD1	.	CASSHLLHRDSSTDTQYF	TGTGCCAGCAGCCACTTACTCCACCGGGACAGTAGCACAGATACGCAGTATTTT
TRBV7-8	TRBJ1-1	.	.	CASSLAGGDLAFF	TGTGCCAGCAGCTTAGCGGGCGGGGACCTAGCTTTCTTT
TRBV7-6	TRBJ2-3	TRBD2	.	CASSLGEGQEEYF	TGTGCCAGCAGCTTAGGGGAGGGTCAGGAAGAGTATTTT
TRBV6-1	TRBJ1-2	.	.	CASRVPGVNYGYTF	TGTGCCAGCAGGGTGCCAGGGGTGAACTATGGCTACACCTTC
TRBV12-3/TRBV12-4	TRBJ2-1	.	many	CASRIGLGIYNEQFF	TGTGCCAGCAGAATTGGTCTAGGCATCTACAATGAGCAGTTCTTC
TRBV7-9	TRBJ1-1	TRBD1	few	CASSPGGLGFPEAFF	TGTGCCAGCAGCCCAGGGGGCTTGGGCTTCCCTGAAGCTTTCTTT
TRBV20-1	TRBJ2-1	TRBD2	.	CSTSTSGSYNEQFF	TGCAGTACATCGACTAGCGGCTCCTACAATGAGCAGTTCTTC
TRBV20-1	TRBJ2-1	.	.	CSARGAITFYNEQFF	TGCAGTGCTAGAGGTGCGATTACTTTCTACAATGAGCAGTTCTTC
TRBV5-1	TRBJ2-2	.	many	CASRDQEGGELFF	TGCGCCAGCCGGGACCAAGAGGGCGGGGAGCTGTTTTTT
TRBV29-1	TRBJ2-3	.	few	CSVCQGASSTDTQYF	TGCAGCGTTTGCCAGGGAGCCTCTAGCACAGATACGCAGTATTTT
TRBV27	TRBJ2-2	TRBD1	few	CASRLGQITGELFF	TGTGCCAGCAGACTGGGACAGATCACCGGGGAGCTGTTTTTT
TRBV7-2	TRBJ2-1	.	.	CASSGLSPFANEQFF	TGTGCCAGCAGCGGTTTGTCTCCCTTCGCCAATGAGCAGTTCTTC
TRBV18	TRBJ1-2	TRBD1	.	CAIPGTGEGYTF	TGTGCCATCCCCGGGACAGGGGAAGGCTACACCTTC
TRBV24-1	TRBJ2-1	.	.	CATSDQVGESYNEQFF	TGTGCCACCAGTGATCAGGTGGGAGAATCCTACAATGAGCAGTTCTTC
TRBV5-4	TRBJ1-1	.	few	CASSSGRMNTEAFF	TGTGCCAGCAGCTCCGGACGGATGAACACTGAAGCTTTCTTT
TRBV2	TRBJ2-1	TRBD2	many	CASSVPLGLAEVDEQFF	TGTGCCAGCAGTGTGCCCCTGGGACTAGCTGAGGTGGATGAGCAGTTCTTC
TRBV5-1	TRBJ2-3	TRBD2	.	CASSVGTSVGDTQYF	TGCGCCAGCAGCGTAGGGACTAGCGTTGGAGATACGCAGTATTTT
TRBV7-9	TRBJ1-3	.	.	CASEDLNSGNTIYF	TGTGCCAGTGAGGACCTTAACTCTGGAAACACCATATATTTT
TRBV12-3/TRBV12-4	TRBJ1-4	TRBD1	.	CASSLSRQGALKLFF	TGTGCCAGCAGTCTGTCCCGACAGGGGGCGTTGAAACTGTTTTTT
TRBV2	TRBJ2-5	TRBD2	few	CASSPRTSGSGETQYF	TGTGCCAGCAGCCCCCGGACTAGCGGGAGTGGGGAGACCCAGTACTTC
TRBV25-1	TRBJ2-3	.	.	CASSEYRETGFSDTQYF	TGTGCCAGCAGTGAATACCGGGAGACAGGGTTCTCAGATACGCAGTATTTT
TRBV19	TRBJ1-1	TRBD1	few	CASSISITGATEAFF	TGTGCCAGTAGTATATCCATAACAGGGGCCACTGAAGCTTTCTTT
TRBV7-9	TRBJ1-4	.	few	CASSTYDEKLFF	TGTGCCAGCAGCACCTACGATGAAAAACTGTTTTTT
TRBV12-3/TRBV12-4	TRBJ2-7	TRBD2	.	CASSLIAGPTYEQYF	TGTGCCAGCAGTCTAATAGCGGGTCCCACCTACGAGCAGTACTTC
TRBV5-1	TRBJ2-3	.	many	CASTRGGSTDTQYF	TGCGCCAGCACTCGAGGGGGAAGCACAGATACGCAGTATTTT
TRBV20-1	TRBJ2-2	TRBD1	few	CSAREGQGVGELFF	TGCAGTGCTAGAGAGGGACAGGGGGTCGGGGAGCTGTTTTTT
TRBV18	TRBJ1-1	.	few	CASSPSQGVNTEAFF	TGTGCCAGCTCACCTTCACAGGGCGTGAACACTGAAGCTTTCTTT
TRBV19	TRBJ1-5	.	.	CASSIEGVQPQHF	TGTGCCAGTAGTATTGAAGGGGTTCAGCCCCAGCATTTT
TRBV30	TRBJ2-7	.	.	CAWSVRGSDSYEQYF	TGTGCCTGGAGTGTACGGGGTAGCGACTCCTACGAGCAGTACTTC
TRBV24-1	TRBJ2-3	TRBD1	.	CATSDFTGGDTQYF	TGTGCCACCAGTGATTTCACAGGGGGAGATACGCAGTATTTT
TRBV27	TRBJ1-5	.	many	CASSGRGPVGEGQPQHF	TGTGCCAGCAGTGGTAGAGGGCCCGTGGGGGAGGGTCAGCCCCAGCATTTT
TRBV15	TRBJ1-4	TRBD1	few	CATSRDLGQENEKLFF	TGTGCCACCAGCAGAGATCTAGGACAGGAGAATGAAAAACTGTTTTTT
TRBV29-1	TRBJ1-2	.	.	CSVEGGMNYGYTF	TGCAGCGTTGAAGGAGGGATGAACTATGGCTACACCTTC
TRBV7-2	TRBJ1-1	.	.	CASSLNRAAEAFF	TGTGCCAGCAGCCTGAACCGGGCCGCTGAAGCTTTCTTT
TRBV6-1	TRBJ1-4	.	few	CASSAEFSTNEKLFF	TGTGCCAGCAGTGCAGAATTCTCAACTAATGAAAAACTGTTTTTT
TRBV18	TRBJ2-2	.	.	CASSPLEGATPGELFF	TGTGCCAGCTCACCACTGGAGGGGGCCACCCCCGGGGAGCTGTTTTTT
TRBV9	TRBJ2-2	.	few	CASSPRASLNTGELFF	TGTGCCAGCAGCCCCCGGGCCAGCCTGAACACCGGGGAGCTGTTTTTT
TRBV19	TRBJ1-4	.	.	CASSAVDGATNEKLFF	TGTGCCAGTAGTGCGGTGGACGGTGCAACTAATGAAAAACTGTTTTTT
TRBV2	TRBJ1-3	.	few	CASSEQTVSGNTIYF	TGTGCCAGCAGTGAACAGACAGTCTCTGGAAACACCATATATTTT
TRBV12-3/TRBV12-4	TRBJ2-1	TRBD1	many	CASSSRQGPYNEQFF	TGTGCCAGCAGTTCCAGACAGGGTCCCTACAATGAGCAGTTCTTC
TRBV7-9	TRBJ2-3	TRBD2	.	CASSLQPGLAGPDTQYF	TGTGCCAGCAGCCTCCAACCGGGACTAGCGGGACCAGATACGCAGTATTTT
TRBV20-1	TRBJ2-3	.	few	CSAYPGRASDTQYF	TGCAGTGCCTACCCGGGCAGGGCTTCGGATACGCAGTATTTT